The T cell receptor beta chain under discussion was sequenced for a study of OX40 agonist ivuxolimab in advanced cancers. For the study at large: Mean age about 60 years, range roughly 23 to 79; about 85% male. Having had anti-PD-1, anti-PD-L1 or anti-CTLA-4 therapy before was allowed, and roughly 40% had some. Three partial responders included one hepatocellular carcinoma patient and two cutaneous melanoma patients. General observations from the study: Partial responders receiving 0.1-3.0 mg/kg showed among the lowest clonal expansion.

Concerning this clone: Antigen unknown.

Profiled with immunoSEQ multiplex PCR; TCRdb holds only in-frame clones, not every one. The table shows approximately 60,000 clones, with around 83% occurring only once. This receptor was obtained from an adult with an advanced solid tumor such as melanoma, head and neck, liver or kidney cancer. The sample in question was CD4+ or CD8+ T cells sorted from blood, obtained in a trial of the OX40 agonist ivuxolimab.

CDR3 sequence reads: CASTRDLDYNEQFF. Here the CDR3 DNA reads TGCGCCAGCACCCGGGACTTGGACTACAATGAGCAGTTCTTC. The V call is TRBV5-1, the J call TRBJ2-1; D is possibly TRBD2 (6 bases). The germline CDR1 and CDR2 sequences are SGHRS and YFSETQ. The CDR3 spans 14 residues. V dropped 6 bases and J dropped 3 bases, with 13 bases sitting between them.